This passage covers 16 T cell receptor beta chains from one sample sequenced in a study of identical twins. From the 5' RACE reads, TCRdb called clonotypes with MiXCR, one entry per CDR3 protein. The sample consists of about 890,000 distinct CDR3 sequences, 9% to 15% of them appearing once. This sample also appeared in a second study, on yellow fever vaccine responses in identical twins.

The material sequenced was PBMCs. The receptors stem from a young woman in good health.

The chain joins TRBV7-2 to TRBJ2-7; 11 bases are a match to TRBD2. Germline CDR1 is SGHTA and CDR2 is FQGNSA. CDR3 size: 15 residues. V was pared by 6 bases and J by 3 bases, with 7 bases of the junction left unmatched. The CDR3 sequence is CASRLTGTSGYEQYF. The DNA for the CDR3 is TGTGCCAGCAGACTCACCGGGACTAGCGGCTACGAGCAGTACTTC.

The chain has TRBV13 and TRBJ2-3; D perhaps matches TRBD1 (5 bases). Trimming took 3 bases from V and 8 from J, leaving 12 bases between them. This CDR3 contains 13 residues. The germline V gene has CDR1 PRHDT and CDR2 FYEKMQ (reference sequence). CDR3 coding DNA: TGTGCCAGCAGCTTCCAGGGCTTGGGTACGCAGTATTTT. Residues: CASSFQGLGTQYF.

In its sample, this clonotype was seen a few times. The CDR3 DNA is TGTGCCAGCAGTTATTCCCAGGACAATCAGCCCCAGCATTTT. Encoded protein: CASSYSQDNQPQHF. The chain has TRBV6-5 and TRBJ1-5; the D is unclear. This CDR3 contains 14 residues. From germline, CDR1 is MNHEY and CDR2 SVGAGI. V was clipped by 3 bases and J by 3 bases, with 9 bases between them.

This sequence joins TRBV3-1 and TRBJ2-3; 7 nucleotides match TRBD1. Germline CDR1 is LGHDT and CDR2 is YNNKEL (reference sequence). J was trimmed by 5 bases and V by 4 bases; bases with no gene match: 9. This CDR3 spans 15 amino acids. The CDR3 loop is CASSPRGLVGDTQYF. Written as DNA, the CDR3 is TGTGCCAGCAGCCCGAGGGGGCTAGTGGGAGATACGCAGTATTTT.

This clonotype showed up many times. The chain employs TRBV2 and TRBJ1-1; D possibly corresponds to TRBD1 (6 bases). Per the germline V gene, CDR1 is SNHLY and CDR2 is FYNNEI. This CDR3 is built from 16 residues. The ends were cut back, 4 bases at V and 8 bases at J, with 23 bases in the middle. The CDR3 coding sequence is TGTGCCAGCAGTGCCCGTGCGGGGGGGGCCGGGCAAGAAGCTTTCTTT. Translating it yields CASSARAGGAGQEAFF.

This clonotype has only a few counts. V usage is TRBV11-2 and J usage is TRBJ2-6; the D gene could be TRBD1 or TRBD2 (5 bases each). The CDR3 is made up of 16 amino acids. The V and J ends lost 5 bases and 0 bases respectively, with 11 bases between them. Per the germline V gene, CDR1 is SGHAT and CDR2 is FQNNGV. This CDR3 reads CASSPGGPSGANVLTF. CDR3 nucleotide sequence: TGTGCCAGCAGCCCTGGGGGTCCCTCTGGGGCCAACGTCCTGACTTTC.

This clonotype was picked up a small number of times. The CDR3 loop is CASSDLSGIEQYF. DNA for the CDR3: TGCGCCAGCAGCGACCTAAGCGGGATCGAGCAGTACTTC. The rearrangement joins TRBV5-1 to TRBJ2-7, with 7 bases fitting TRBD2. The CDR3 contains 13 residues. The V segment lost 4 bases and the J segment 6 bases; nucleotides outside the gene matches: 7. Germline CDR1 is SGHRS and CDR2 is YFSETQ. Full variable domain (outside the CDR3, taken from reference TRBV5-1 and TRBJ2-7): KAGVTQTPRYLIKTRGQQVTLSCSPISGHRSVSWYQQTPGQGLQFLFEYFSETQRNKGNFPGRFSGRQFSNSRSEMNVSTLELGDSALYLCASSDLSGIEQYFGPGTRLTVT.

This clonotype has only a few counts. The rearrangement joins TRBV7-9 to TRBJ1-1, with D unresolved. Germline V lookup: CDR1 SEHNR, CDR2 FQNEAQ (reference sequence). The CDR3 runs 12 residues. V was cut by 4 bases and J by 8 bases, with 11 bases left in between. Written as DNA, the CDR3 is TGTGCCAGCAGCTCAGGAGGCCGAGAAGCTTTCTTT. Its translation is CASSSGGREAFF.

CDR3 sequence: CASSFGSTGDPATQYF. Here the CDR3 DNA reads TGTGCCAGCAGCTTCGGATCGACAGGAGACCCGGCTACGCAGTATTTT. The chain has TRBV7-9 and TRBJ2-3; TRBD1 might be the D (6 bases). This CDR3 has 16 amino acids. Germline CDR1 and CDR2: SEHNR and FQNEAQ (reference sequence). Trimming removed 3 bases from V and 8 bases from J, with 21 bases in between. Drawing the rest from reference TRBV7-9 and TRBJ2-3, the complete variable domain is DTGVSQNPRHKITKRGQNVTFRCDPISEHNRLYWYRQTLGQGPEFLTYFQNEAQLEKSRLLSDRFSAERPKGSFSTLEIQRTEQGDSAMYLCASSFGSTGDPATQYFGPGTRLTVL.

The V gene is TRBV20-1, the J gene TRBJ2-2; D is possibly TRBD1 (6 bases). Germline V lookup: CDR1 DFQATT, CDR2 SNEGSKA (reference sequence). The CDR3 has 14 residues. Trimming pared 6 bases from V and 1 base from J, leaving 12 bases between. The DNA for the CDR3 is TGCAGTGCCCCCGGGACAAAGAACACCGGGGAGCTGTTTTTT. It translates to CSAPGTKNTGELFF.

This clonotype appeared a few times. The rearrangement links TRBV10-3 to TRBJ2-1, with a weak D call TRBD2 (6 bases). Germline V gene lookup returns CDR1 ENHRY and CDR2 SYGVKD. Trimming took off 3 bases at V and 6 bases at J, with 15 bases between the two ends. The CDR3 consists of 15 residues. The CDR3 sequence is CAISDGGKFGNEQFF. The CDR3 DNA follows: TGTGCCATCAGTGATGGGGGGAAATTCGGCAATGAGCAGTTCTTC.

This clonotype was detected many times. The chain employs TRBV5-1 and TRBJ1-5; D perhaps matches TRBD1 (5 bases). CDR1 is SGHRS and CDR2 is YFSETQ in the germline V gene. The CDR3 runs to 15 residues. Trimming shortened V by 4 bases and J by 8 bases, and 19 bases separated the two germline ends. The CDR3 loop reads CASSRGGSVVEPQHF. CDR3 nucleotide sequence: TGCGCCAGCAGCCGCGGGGGATCGGTTGTAGAGCCCCAGCATTTT.

The chain recombines TRBV28 with TRBJ2-1, with 16 bases identical to TRBD2. Looked up from germline, CDR1 is MDHEN and CDR2 is SYDVKM. The junction had 14 bases not matched to a gene; V was cut back by 6 bases and J by 9 bases. The CDR3 consists of 18 residues. The CDR3 bases are TGTGCCAGCAGGCGTCTCCCGGGACTAGCGGGAGGGCCAGGTGAGCAGTTCTTC. This sequence encodes CASRRLPGLAGGPGEQFF.

This chain links TRBV18 with TRBJ2-3, with 13 bases that match TRBD2. Germline V CDR1 and CDR2: KGHSH, LQKENI. Germline trimming cut 4 bases from V and 1 base from J; bases unmatched to any gene: 8. The CDR3 runs 18 residues. The CDR3 sequence is CASSRGLAGARGTDTQYF. Written as DNA, the CDR3 is TGTGCCAGCTCACGAGGACTAGCGGGGGCGCGGGGCACAGATACGCAGTATTTT.

The chain combines TRBV28 with TRBJ2-3, with D maybe TRBD2 (6 bases). V lost 8 bases, J lost 0 bases, and 18 bases lay in between. This CDR3 has 16 amino acids. The germline gives CDR1 MDHEN, CDR2 SYDVKM. The CDR3 reads CASGSWGGGSTDTQYF. The CDR3 nucleotides are TGTGCCAGCGGTTCCTGGGGCGGAGGGAGCACAGATACGCAGTATTTT.

This clonotype was found a few times. The DNA for the CDR3 is TGTGCCAGCAGCCCAAGCCGGGGCCACCCGAACAATGAGCAGTTCTTC. This translates into CASSPSRGHPNNEQFF. The rearrangement uses TRBV27 and TRBJ2-1; D is tentatively TRBD1 or TRBD2 (5 bases each). Germline V gene data show CDR1 as MNHEY and CDR2 as SMNVEV (reference sequence). The CDR3 runs to 16 residues. Trimming stripped 6 bases from V and 5 bases from J, with 20 bases between.